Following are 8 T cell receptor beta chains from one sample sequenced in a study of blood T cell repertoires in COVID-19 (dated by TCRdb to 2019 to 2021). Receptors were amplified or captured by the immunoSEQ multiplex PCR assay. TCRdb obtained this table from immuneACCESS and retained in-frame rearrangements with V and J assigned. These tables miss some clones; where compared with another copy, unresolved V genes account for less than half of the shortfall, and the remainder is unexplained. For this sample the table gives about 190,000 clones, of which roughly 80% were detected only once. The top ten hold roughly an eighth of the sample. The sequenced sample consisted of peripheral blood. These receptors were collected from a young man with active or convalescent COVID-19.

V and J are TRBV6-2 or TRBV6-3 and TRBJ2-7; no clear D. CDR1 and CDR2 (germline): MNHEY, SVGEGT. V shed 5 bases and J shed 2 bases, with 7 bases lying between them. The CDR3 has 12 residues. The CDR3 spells CASSRPTYEQYF. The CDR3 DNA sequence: TGTGCCAGCAGTCGCCCTACCTACGAGCAGTACTTC.

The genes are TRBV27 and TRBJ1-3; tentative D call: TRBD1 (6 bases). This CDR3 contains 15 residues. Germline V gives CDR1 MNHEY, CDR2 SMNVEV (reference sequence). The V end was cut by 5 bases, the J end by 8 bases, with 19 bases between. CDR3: CASSPYGQSFDTIYF. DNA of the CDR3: TGTGCCAGCAGTCCTTACGGACAGAGTTTTGACACCATATATTTT.

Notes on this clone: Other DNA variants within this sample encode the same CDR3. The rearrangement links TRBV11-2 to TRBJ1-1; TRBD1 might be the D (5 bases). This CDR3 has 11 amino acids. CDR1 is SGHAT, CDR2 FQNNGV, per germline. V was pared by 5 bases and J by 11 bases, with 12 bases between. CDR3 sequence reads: CASSPRAAAFF. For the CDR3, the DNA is TGTGCCAGCAGCCCCAGGGCCGCGGCTTTCTTT.

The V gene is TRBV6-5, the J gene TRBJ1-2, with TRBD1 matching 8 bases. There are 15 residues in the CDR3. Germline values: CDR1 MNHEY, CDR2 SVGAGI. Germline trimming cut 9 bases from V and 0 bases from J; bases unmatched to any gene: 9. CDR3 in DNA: TGTGCCAGTCGTCCAGGGGGCGGCTCTAACTATGGCTACACCTTC. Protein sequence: CASRPGGGSNYGYTF.

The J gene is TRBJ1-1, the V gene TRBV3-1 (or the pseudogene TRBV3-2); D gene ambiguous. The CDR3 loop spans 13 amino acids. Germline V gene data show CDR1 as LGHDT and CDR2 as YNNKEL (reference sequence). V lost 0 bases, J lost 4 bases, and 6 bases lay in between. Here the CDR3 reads CASSQDSGTEAFF. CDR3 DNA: TGTGCCAGCAGCCAAGATAGTGGCACTGAAGCTTTCTTT.

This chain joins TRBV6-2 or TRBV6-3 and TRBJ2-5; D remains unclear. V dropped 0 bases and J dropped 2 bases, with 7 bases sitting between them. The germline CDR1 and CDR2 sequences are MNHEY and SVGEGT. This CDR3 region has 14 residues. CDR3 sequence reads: CASSYSRRQETQYF. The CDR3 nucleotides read TGTGCCAGCAGTTACTCGCGCAGGCAAGAGACCCAGTACTTC.

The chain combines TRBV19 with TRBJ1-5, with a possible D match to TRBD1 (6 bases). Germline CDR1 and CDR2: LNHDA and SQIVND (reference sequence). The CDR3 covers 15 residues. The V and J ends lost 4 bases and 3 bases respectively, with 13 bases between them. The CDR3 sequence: CASSRNRDINQPQHF. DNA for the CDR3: TGTGCCAGTAGTAGGAACCGGGACATCAATCAGCCCCAGCATTTT.

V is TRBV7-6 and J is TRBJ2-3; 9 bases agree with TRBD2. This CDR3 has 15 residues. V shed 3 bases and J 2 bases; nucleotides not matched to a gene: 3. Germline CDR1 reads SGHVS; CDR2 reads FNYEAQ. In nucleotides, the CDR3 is TGTGCCAGCAGCTTGCGGGAGGGTTACACAGATACGCAGTATTTT. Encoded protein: CASSLREGYTDTQYF.